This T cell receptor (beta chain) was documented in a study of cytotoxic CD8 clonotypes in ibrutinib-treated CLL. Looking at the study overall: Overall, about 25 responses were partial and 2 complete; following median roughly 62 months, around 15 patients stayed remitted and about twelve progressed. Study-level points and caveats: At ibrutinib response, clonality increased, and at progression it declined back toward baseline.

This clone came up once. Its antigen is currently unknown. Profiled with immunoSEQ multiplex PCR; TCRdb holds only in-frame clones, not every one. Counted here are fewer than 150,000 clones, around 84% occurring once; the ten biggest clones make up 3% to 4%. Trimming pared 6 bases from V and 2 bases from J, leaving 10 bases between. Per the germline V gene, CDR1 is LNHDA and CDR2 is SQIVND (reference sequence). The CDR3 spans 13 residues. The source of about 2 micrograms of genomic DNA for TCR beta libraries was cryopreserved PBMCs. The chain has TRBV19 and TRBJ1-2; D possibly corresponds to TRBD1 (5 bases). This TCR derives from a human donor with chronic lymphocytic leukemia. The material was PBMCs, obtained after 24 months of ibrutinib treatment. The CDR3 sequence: CASRGGRNYGYTF. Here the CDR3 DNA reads TGTGCCAGTAGGGGGGGACGGAACTATGGCTACACCTTC.